What follows are 17 T cell receptor beta chains derived from one specimen sequenced in a study of cytomegalovirus exposure and HLA in healthy donors. Vbeta (60) and Jbeta (13) primers were used in the PCR. TCRdb's copy holds only in-frame clones and misses some; the assay was immunoSEQ multiplex PCR. Here the sample spans hundreds of thousands of clones, almost 80% being singletons. The sample was PBMCs. Every receptor here comes from a male donor in good health and CMV-seronegative.

A few counts support this clone. The chain employs TRBV25-1 and TRBJ2-2, with 8 bases lining up with TRBD1. The ends lost 4 bases at V and 4 bases at J; junction bases unmatched: 8. The V gene's germline CDR1 is MGHDK and CDR2 SYGVNS. The CDR3 is made up of 16 amino acids. The CDR3 reads CASSAEDRAGTGELFF. CDR3 DNA sequence: TGTGCCAGCAGTGCGGAGGACAGGGCGGGCACCGGGGAGCTGTTTTTT.

This clone was detected only once. The genes are TRBV18 and TRBJ2-7; D is undetermined. The V end lost 2 bases, the J end lost 0 bases, and 11 bases lay between the germline ends. From germline, CDR1 is KGHSH and CDR2 LQKENI. This CDR3 region has 15 residues. CDR3 sequence: CASSPVPSVSYEQYF. The CDR3 coding sequence is TGTGCCAGCTCACCAGTCCCGAGTGTCTCCTACGAGCAGTACTTC.

This sequence joins TRBV28 and TRBJ2-3; 8 nucleotides match TRBD1. From germline, CDR1 is MDHEN and CDR2 SYDVKM. V was pared by 8 bases and J by 2 bases, with 9 bases of the junction left unmatched. The CDR3 is 15 amino acids. The CDR3 region has the DNA TGTGCCAGCGGGGGACAGGCGCTCACCACAGATACGCAGTATTTT. It translates to CASGGQALTTDTQYF.

The sample holds one count of this clone. The same CDR3 is also encoded by other DNA sequences in this sample. The chain joins TRBV5-1 to TRBJ1-2; TRBD1 aligns across 8 bases. CDR3 length: 14 amino acids. V lost 0 bases, J lost 4 bases, and 2 bases stayed unmatched. Germline CDR1 and CDR2: SGHRS and YFSETQ. The CDR3 protein is CASSLGQGSYGYTF. The DNA of the CDR3 is TGCGCCAGCAGCTTGGGACAGGGGAGCTATGGCTACACCTTC.

The chain has TRBV6-5 and TRBJ1-5, with D perhaps TRBD1 (6 bases). The germline CDR1 and CDR2 sequences are MNHEY and SVGAGI. The length of the CDR3 is 16 residues. Between the trimmed V and J ends, which lost 4 bases and 2 bases, there was a span of 15 bases. In DNA form, the CDR3 reads TGTGCCAGCAGTTCCCCGGGGGGGGCTGGCAATCAGCCCCAGCATTTT. This sequence encodes CASSSPGGAGNQPQHF.

In its sample, this clone was seen once. The chain uses TRBV19 and TRBJ1-5; D ambiguous. The CDR3 is 14 residues long. Trimming cost V 7 bases and J 2 bases, with 12 bases left between them. Germline V gene data show CDR1 as LNHDA and CDR2 as SQIVND (reference sequence). The chain's CDR3 is CASIRGGGNQPQHF. The CDR3, as DNA: TGTGCCAGTATTCGGGGTGGTGGCAATCAGCCCCAGCATTTT.

This clone was picked up many times. CDR3 amino acids: CASIDRREPQHF. DNA for the CDR3: TGTGCCAGCATTGACAGGAGGGAGCCCCAGCATTTT. The genes are TRBV6-1 and TRBJ1-5; a possible D gene is TRBD1 (6 bases). The CDR3 length is 12 residues. Trimming cost V 7 bases and J 8 bases, with 12 bases left between them. Germline CDR1 and CDR2: MNHNS and SASEGT.

The CDR3 DNA sequence: TGCAGCGTTGAGGCTAGCGGTTTCTCCTACAATGAGCAGTTCTTC. Encoded protein: CSVEASGFSYNEQFF. The V gene is TRBV29-1, the J gene TRBJ2-1, with TRBD2 matching 7 bases. J gave up 0 bases and V 3 bases, and 5 bases lay outside the gene matches. This CDR3 has 15 amino acids. Germline CDR1 is SQVTM and CDR2 is ANQGSEA.

This clone occurred a few times. The chain links TRBV5-6 to TRBJ2-7; possible D gene TRBD2, 6 bases. The germline V and J ends were trimmed by 3 bases and 1 base, with 23 bases remaining between them. CDR1 is SGHDT, CDR2 YYEEEE, per germline. The CDR3 runs 18 residues. The chain's CDR3 is CASSSLQRAGGKSYEQYF. The CDR3 nucleotides are TGTGCCAGCAGCTCTCTACAGCGGGCTGGTGGGAAATCCTACGAGCAGTACTTC. The full variable domain, completed using reference TRBV5-6 and TRBJ2-7, is DAGVTQSPTHLIKTRGQQVTLRCSPKSGHDTVSWYQQALGQGPQFIFQYYEEEERQRGNFPDRFSGHQFPNYSSELNVNALLLGDSALYLCASSSLQRAGGKSYEQYFGPGTRLTVT.

V usage is TRBV6-5 and J usage is TRBJ2-2; D is undetermined. The germline gives CDR1 MNHEY, CDR2 SVGAGI. This CDR3 contains 15 residues. Between the trimmed V and J ends, which lost 2 bases and 0 bases, there was a span of 7 bases. The CDR3 loop reads CASSYKLPNTGELFF. Written as DNA, the CDR3 is TGTGCCAGCAGTTACAAACTCCCGAACACCGGGGAGCTGTTTTTT.

The V call is TRBV5-1, the J call TRBJ2-7, with 9 bases fitting TRBD2. V gave up 3 bases and J gave up 3 bases; unmatched junction bases: 7. The CDR3 sequence is 15 residues long. CDR1 and CDR2 (germline): SGHRS, YFSETQ. CDR3 DNA: TGCGCCAGCAGCTCCACCCTAGCGGGAAGCTACGAGCAGTACTTC. Translating it yields CASSSTLAGSYEQYF.

V gene TRBV7-8 combines with J gene TRBJ1-2; the match to TRBD1 covers 7 bases. The germline V gene encodes CDR1 SGHVS and CDR2 FQNEAQ. The CDR3 is 16 residues long. V gave up 1 base and J gave up 5 bases; unmatched junction bases: 10. CDR3 coding DNA: TGTGCCAGCAGCTTAGACCCCGGGACAGTAGGTTATGGCTACACCTTC. Translating it yields CASSLDPGTVGYGYTF.

In its sample, this clone was seen a few times. The chain links TRBV7-2 to TRBJ2-7; 10 positions match TRBD2. V shed 1 base, J shed 2 bases, and the junction held 5 bases outside the gene matches. Germline V CDR1 and CDR2: SGHTA, FQGNSA. The CDR3 spans 16 residues. The CDR3, as DNA: TGTGCCAGCAGCTTAGGACTAGCGGGTAATCCCTACGAGCAGTACTTC. Its translation is CASSLGLAGNPYEQYF.

This chain connects TRBV6-1 to TRBJ1-5, with a tentative D call TRBD1 (5 bases). The V gene lost 7 bases and the J gene lost 2 bases, with 12 bases spanning the gap. Germline CDR1 is MNHNS and CDR2 is SASEGT. The CDR3 extends over 14 amino acids. The CDR3 region is CASTSGAGNQPQHF. Written as DNA, the CDR3 is TGTGCCAGCACTAGCGGGGCCGGCAATCAGCCCCAGCATTTT.

This sequence joins TRBV5-1 and TRBJ1-5, with 7 bases matching TRBD1. The CDR3 covers 14 residues. V gave up 4 bases and J gave up 5 bases; unmatched junction bases: 6. Germline V gene data show CDR1 as SGHRS and CDR2 as YFSETQ. In nucleotides, the CDR3 is TGCGCCAGCAGCCCCAGGGGGATCCATCAGCCCCAGCATTTT. Its protein is CASSPRGIHQPQHF.

This chain links TRBV30 with TRBJ2-1; 7 nucleotides align to TRBD2. Germline V gives CDR1 GTSNPN, CDR2 SVGIG (reference sequence). Trimming removed 1 base from V and 9 bases from J; junction bases left unmatched: 9. The CDR3 contains 14 residues. CDR3 amino acids: CAWSAHPRLAEQFF. CDR3 bases: TGTGCCTGGAGTGCCCACCCCCGACTAGCTGAGCAGTTCTTC.

Relative to its sample, this clone is medium-sized (0.01 to 0.1%). CDR3 DNA sequence: TGTGCCAGCAGCGAGTCTAACACCATATATTTT. This codes for CASSESNTIYF. This rearrangement joins TRBV7-2 to TRBJ1-3; D unresolved. Germline CDR1 SGHTA, CDR2 FQGNSA. This CDR3 region has 11 residues. Trimming removed 5 bases from V and 7 bases from J, with 6 bases in between.